This T cell receptor (beta chain) appears in the sequencing data of a study of OX40 agonist ivuxolimab in advanced cancers. Background on the study: Dose-escalation patients had hepatocellular carcinoma, melanoma, renal cell or head and neck cancer.

General observations from the study: Nonresponders included some who also had low normalized T-cell clonal expansion.

Comments on this clone: Its cognate antigen is unknown.

Trimming took off 2 bases at V and 5 bases at J, with 4 bases between the two ends. Germline CDR1 DFQATT, CDR2 SNEGSKA (reference sequence). This CDR3 comprises 11 residues. Data came from immunoSEQ multiplex PCR; TCRdb stores just in-frame clones and leaves some out. The sample has 58,000 or so clones, about 80% seen once. At baseline, cycle 4 day 1, and cycle 7 day 1, blood was sampled. This TCR was recovered from an adult with an advanced solid tumor such as melanoma, head and neck, liver or kidney cancer. The chain combines TRBV20-1 with TRBJ2-1; D remains unclear. Material: CD4+ or CD8+ T cells sorted from blood, obtained in a trial of the OX40 agonist ivuxolimab. The CDR3 nucleotides are TGCAGTGCTAGAAGCGACAATGAGCAGTTCTTC. Translated: CSARSDNEQFF.